One sample yielded the 8 T cell receptor beta chains listed below, sequenced in a study of human T cells and chemical hapten exposure. Stated time point: pre-sensitization, week 0. Treatment in this sample: therapeutic diphenylcyclopropenone sensitization with weekly scalp DPC. Each CDR3 protein is one row after TCRdb ran MiXCR on the RACE reads. The table includes more than 250,000 distinct CDR3 sequences, 7.5% to 9% detected once. The sequencing used whole blood, collected in connection with sensitization to the hapten diphenylcyclopropenone (DPC). These TCRs come from a woman between 35 and 50 years old with alopecia areata. Some clones in this sample may be carry-over from other donors' samples.

This clonotype came up a few times. The J gene is TRBJ2-2, the V gene TRBV25-1; D is perhaps TRBD2 (7 bases). Germline CDR1 is MGHDK and CDR2 is SYGVNS. The V end lost 6 bases, the J end lost 6 bases, and 11 bases lay between the germline ends. The CDR3 totals 13 residues. DNA for the CDR3: TGTGCCAGCAGGGGGGCGGGAGCCGGGGAGCTGTTTTTT. Its translation: CASRGAGAGELFF.

This clonotype was found a few times. The conserved phenylalanine or tryptophan normally closing the CDR3 is absent here, so this likely arose from a read error. The DNA is omitted, as the CDR3 cannot be located on it reliably, and the CDR3 follows TCRdb's listing. The chain employs TRBV20-1 and TRBJ1-1. Termini included, the CDR3 measures 9 amino acids. Germline V gene data show CDR1 as DFQATT and CDR2 as SNEGSKA (reference sequence). The CDR3 loop reads CSARGDTLY.

The chain has TRBV12-3 or TRBV12-4 and TRBJ1-2; perhaps TRBD1 as D (6 bases). V lost 7 bases and J 6 bases, leaving 21 bases between the germline ends. This CDR3 contains 15 residues. As DNA, the CDR3 is TGTGCCAGCACCCCTAGGGGGAGGGTCACGGATGGCTACACCTTC. Its translation: CASTPRGRVTDGYTF.

The table lists this clonotype with many counts. J is TRBJ1-4 and V is TRBV28; D remains ambiguous. There are 11 residues in the CDR3. Germline lookup yields CDR1 MDHEN and CDR2 SYDVKM. V was cut by 4 bases and J by 6 bases, with 3 bases left in between. The CDR3 sequence is CASSSDEKLFF. The CDR3 coding sequence is TGTGCCAGCAGTTCCGATGAAAAACTGTTTTTT.

This clonotype came up a few times. A junction boundary mismatches the germline segment, possibly from a read error. This rearrangement joins TRBV7-7 to TRBJ2-2; D is ambiguous. Germline V gives CDR1 SSHAT, CDR2 FNYEAQ (reference sequence). This CDR3 comprises 14 residues. DNA for the CDR3: TGTGCTAGCAGCTTACAACCCAACACCGGGGAGCTGTTTTTT. It is translated as CASSLQPNTGELFF.

In this sample, this clonotype turned up a few times. This chain joins TRBV7-3 and TRBJ1-1; a weak D match, TRBD1 (6 bases). Germline V gene lookup returns CDR1 SGHTA and CDR2 FQGTGA. Trimming pared 4 bases from V and 2 bases from J, leaving 11 bases between. This CDR3 spans 14 amino acids. The CDR3 here is CASSSQGHNTEAFF. CDR3 DNA sequence: TGTGCCAGCAGCTCACAGGGTCATAACACTGAAGCTTTCTTT.

This clonotype was counted at least ten times. The rearrangement joins TRBV12-3 or TRBV12-4 to TRBJ1-5; D may be TRBD1 (5 bases). The CDR3 is made up of 14 amino acids. V was pared by 3 bases and J by 2 bases, with 8 bases between. The CDR3 protein is CASSLGGGNQPQHF. In DNA, the CDR3 is TGTGCCAGCAGTTTGGGGGGAGGCAATCAGCCCCAGCATTTT.

The table lists this clonotype with many counts. This chain joins TRBV5-1 and TRBJ2-7, with 12 bases that match TRBD1. Germline trimming cut 6 bases from V and 4 bases from J; bases unmatched to any gene: 5. The CDR3 covers 14 residues. Germline CDR1 reads SGHRS; CDR2 reads YFSETQ. CDR3 bases: TGCGCCAGCATCGGGACAGGGGGCTCTTACGAGCAGTACTTC. Translating gives CASIGTGGSYEQYF.